This T cell receptor beta chain was documented in a study of human T cells and chemical hapten exposure. Germline assignment: CDR1 SGHKS and CDR2 YYEKEE (reference sequence). Deletions cut 4 bases from V and 0 bases from J, with 14 bases between. The CDR3 runs 17 residues. TCRdb re-derived calls from the RACE reads in MiXCR, one entry per CDR3 protein. The table records more than 60,000 distinct CDR3 sequences, about 9.3% of them present only once. Time point in this sample: patch test 2, 6 weeks after DPC sensitization. Treatment: therapeutic diphenylcyclopropenone sensitization with weekly scalp DPC.

The material was whole blood, obtained in connection with sensitization to the hapten diphenylcyclopropenone (DPC). The clonotype was recovered from a woman in her 50s with alopecia areata. Some clones in this sample may be carry-over from other donors' samples. The V call is TRBV5-5, the J call TRBJ2-6; D might be TRBD2 (6 bases). The CDR3 loop reads CASSPLGGDSGANVLTF. The CDR3 DNA is TGTGCCAGCAGCCCTCTGGGAGGAGACTCTGGGGCCAACGTCCTGACTTTC.